This entry concerns a single T cell receptor (beta chain). Its specificity is unknown. This entry comes from a study of T cell responses to AZD1222 COVID-19 vaccine. Background on the study: Both about-4-week and about-12-week second-dose recipients were combined. Study observations and caveats: No day 14 peak samples; only post-peak repertoires were characterized. Mostly white British, mostly female donors; authors suggested clonal diversity may be underestimated. Unmutated variant regions are reportedly targeted by nearly half of spike-specific TCRs.

The CDR3 contains 14 residues. V gave up 6 bases and J gave up 9 bases; unmatched junction bases: 6. CDR1 is MDHEN and CDR2 is SYDVKM in the germline V gene. Data came from immunoSEQ multiplex PCR; TCRdb stores just in-frame clones and leaves some out. The sample has under 35,000 clones, 75% to 90% seen once. The TCR was taken from an adult in good health. The material sequenced was peripheral blood, taken on day 0 of AZD1222 vaccination. J is TRBJ2-1 and V is TRBV28, with 12 bases lining up with TRBD2. The CDR3 DNA is TGTGCCAGCAGGCTAGCGGGAGGGCGGGGTGAGCAGTTCTTC. It yields the protein CASRLAGGRGEQFF.